This T cell receptor (beta chain) was observed in a study of cytomegalovirus exposure and HLA in healthy donors (dated by TCRdb to 2017 to 2019). Concerning the study at large: In an earlier analysis of approximately 500 of the donors, 276 Gb of sequence data and approximately 120 million unique TCR beta sequences from roughly 190 million T cells were reported. Among the roughly 390 genotyped donors, approximately 81% belonged to the genetic ancestry cluster associated with self-reported Caucasian donors. High-throughput TCR immunosequencing, statistical association of individual TCRs with disease status, and machine learning were combined to predict cytomegalovirus infection status. Every repertoire in the discovery cohort had been generated on one and the same sequencing platform. Typing coverage differed by locus: A, B, C, DRB1 and DQB1 were typed in about 629-630 donors, DQA1 in 522, DPA1 in around 580, and DPB1 in just under 490. Across around 400 genotyped donors of the cohort, an average of about 240,000 unique TCR beta nucleotide sequences per donor were sequenced, and 15% to 20% of those sequences were non-productive. The study was designed to test whether signatures of past pathogen exposure could be identified by cataloging public T cell receptors. The study used immunosequencing to profile the T cell repertoires of about 670 subjects and linked those repertoires to cytomegalovirus serostatus. A later analysis re-examined previously published TCR beta repertoires from around 670 donors and added high-resolution HLA genotyping to investigate patterns of TCR occurrence. To decide whether each TCR beta V gene segment behaved as functional or pseudogenic, an earlier analysis of several hundred of the donors relied on high-throughput TCR beta sequencing. Donor age, sex, ethnicity and CMV serostatus were compiled together with the repertoire data. Rather than using new phenotypic data, the later analysis identified candidate immune exposures from TCR beta sequences and from how often those sequences occurred across donors. A handful of DR-DQ haplotypes were handled as single units for association and clustering because linkage in the cohort was strong. In a later genetic analysis, genome-wide SNP genotypes for about 65% of the 666 donors were used, and that subset was treated as a discovery cohort. Along with the approximately 620-subject first cohort, a separate validation cohort of approximately 110 different subjects was used. HLA typing included class I and class II loci at four-digit resolution. An early release covering just under 650 HLA-typed donors comprised about 320 gigabases of sequencing data and approximately 85 million unique TCR sequences.

The count of this clone is one. The specificity of this receptor is unknown. No per-base quality is available; no much larger clone lies one base away. Preparation of the library involved the immunoSEQ multiplex PCR assay. For the multiplex PCR, a mixture combining 60 forward primers for TCR Vbeta segments and 13 reverse primers for TCR Jbeta segments was used. Amplification of the CDR3 region of rearranged TCR beta genes was performed with a multiplex PCR assay on genomic DNA. On the Illumina HiSeq System, the amplified TCR beta libraries were sequenced as 87-base-pair reads. The authors processed their data as follows. Across the 670 or so repertoires, a later analysis counted 80 million or so unique TCR beta chains, 8.5 million to 12 million of which were shared by at least two donors. Raw reads were error-corrected and collapsed into unique sequences with a nearest-neighbor algorithm that merged closely related sequences to remove PCR and sequencing errors. V, D and J gene segments were assigned by aligning CDR3 sequences to IMGT reference sequences. Each retained sequence needed at least a six-nucleotide match to both a V gene segment and a J gene segment. Rearrangements were called productive when the CDR3 lacked stop codons and stayed in frame with V and J; all others were non-productive. CDR3 was defined according to IMGT convention as the region running from the second conserved V-encoded cysteine to the conserved J-encoded phenylalanine. The earlier analysis of roughly 590 of the donors excluded sequences that lacked an unambiguous match to a single V gene segment. In an earlier analysis of around 590 of the donors, a V segment was called functional when productive rearrangements were above 56.7%, and segregating when the standard deviation between donors exceeded 5%. A statistical classification framework was built to diagnose cytomegalovirus status from the catalog of TCR beta chain sequences. In a later analysis, V and J genes were assigned by comparing TCR nucleotide sequences against IMGT/GENE-DB human TR gene sequences. Using the TCRdist pipeline, a later analysis assigned CDR3 sequences along with most-parsimonious VDJ recombination scenarios. In a later analysis, each TCR beta chain was defined by its CDR3 amino acid sequence together with its V-gene family, and reads lacking a unique V-gene family were excluded. To address suspected cross-contamination and a sequencing artifact, a later analysis removed around 590 highly shared, low-generation-probability nucleotide sequences. In a later analysis, a clonal expansion index was calculated for each public chain from normalized within-repertoire ranks of inferred template counts. In a later analysis, generation probabilities were computed using a VDJ recombination model fitted to out-of-frame rearrangements, and the results were checked against IGoR. Hypergeometric tests were used in a later analysis to score TCR-TCR, TCR-HLA and TCR-CMV co-occurrence, with a repertoire-size bias correction applied to the TCR pairs. False discovery rates were estimated in a later analysis by permuting HLA or CMV assignments 20 times. In a later analysis, co-occurring TCRs were grouped using DBSCAN, and TCRdist sequence similarity was added for clustering within HLA-allele-positive subsets. Repertoires with fewer than 30,000 or more than 120,000 public chains were left out of co-occurrence clustering, as were several repertoires with anomalous nucleotide sharing. Here the immuneACCESS table is served through TCRdb, limited to in-frame sequences with V and J called. Missing clones are a known gap in these copies; in checked studies unresolved V genes cover under half, and the rest lacks a known reason. For V, J and clone size, that table is used; D and trimming come from the DNA. The sample table records over 250,000 clones; just over 85% of these occur just once. The leading ten clones occupy around 4.2% of the sample.

The cohort was made up of roughly 670 healthy bone marrow donors. All cohort members were sampled while nominally healthy, although unrecorded immune exposures were likely present. The donor tested CMV seropositive, placing the donor among the 250 to 300 seropositive members of the cohort. Each donor provided a peripheral blood sample, and peripheral blood mononuclear cells were used for TCR beta sequencing. Genomic DNA was extracted from the blood cell samples with the Qiagen DNeasy Blood Extraction Kit. From the germline V gene (reference sequence), CDR1 is PRHDT and CDR2 is FYEKMQ. Trimming removed 1 base from V and 7 bases from J; the gene matches leave 7 bases unexplained. Inclusive of the bounding cysteine and phenylalanine, the CDR3 is 14 residues long. The kept DNA is CDR3 alone, 42 bases in frame from the first base. Broad study findings and their caveats: In a later analysis, TCR association rates were found to vary across HLA loci, with the most associated TCRs seen for DRB1 alleles and the fewest for HLA-C alleles. According to a later analysis, parvovirus B19, influenza, CMV and Epstein-Barr virus appeared linked to several top co-occurrence clusters. Most CMV-associated TCR beta chains appeared to be HLA-restricted in a later analysis, and the HLA associations seemed to be driven largely by CMV exposure. A few of the identified cytomegalovirus-associated TCR beta chains were confirmed in vitro to be specific for cytomegalovirus antigens. Some IMGT-functional V segments, including TRBV6-2 and TRBV6-3, could not be distinguished by the 87-base-pair reads and were therefore excluded. In the study, around 150 TCR beta chains were listed as associated with cytomegalovirus. In an earlier analysis of some 640 of the donors, most TCR beta V segments were observed in productive rearrangements about 90% or about 30% of the time, broadly matching IMGT annotations. A further reported finding was that TCR beta sequences accurately predicted the HLA-A and HLA-B alleles for most subjects in the first cohort. Across donors, most TCR sequences were observed very rarely, whereas some public TCRs were present in many individuals. An association between a missense DCLRE1C variant and V-gene and J-gene trimming of TCR beta chains was found in a later genetic analysis and replicated in an independent cohort. Because counts were too low, around 17 rarely observed V segments, including chromosome 9 orphons, were left out of the earlier analysis of approximately 500 of the donors. According to the authors, the approach could potentially be generalized to other disease states and immunological phenotypes. This cohort had only TCR beta chains sequenced, and the lack of alpha or paired-chain data limited which features could be detected. Sequencing depth was assumed to be roughly uniform across donors in the presence/absence analyses, though that assumption may not hold. Correlated functional status among segregating V segments might reflect linkage disequilibrium, but an unknown experimental factor could not be ruled out. In a later analysis, HLA-associated TCR beta chains showed more clonal expansion and lower generation probabilities than non-associated chains that were equally common. In both the original and validation cohorts, the classifier was reported to diagnose cytomegalovirus status with high specificity and sensitivity. In a later analysis, about 17,000 TCR beta sequences were associated with specific HLA alleles at a false discovery rate of 0.05. Because HLA typing was missing for some donors at each locus, association tests included only the typed subset. A cluster of highly shared sequence variants was judged likely to be a technical artifact of the sequencing pipeline. Compared with the approximately 720-donor mean, donors in an Asian-associated ancestry cluster had fewer N-insertions in productive TCRs, according to a later genetic analysis. For the cohort, immune exposure information was limited to CMV serostatus. Strong co-occurrence of HLA alleles, especially DR and DQ, made assigning TCR associations to individual alleles difficult.

This TCR was recovered from a man in his forties in good health and CMV-seropositive. Sequencing was done on a sample of PBMCs. The chain is assembled from TRBV13 and TRBJ2-7, and TRBD2 matches 7 of the central bases. The CDR3: CASSLDPGEGEQYF. The base sequence is TGTGCCAGCAGCTTAGATCCTGGGGAGGGGGAGCAGTACTTC.